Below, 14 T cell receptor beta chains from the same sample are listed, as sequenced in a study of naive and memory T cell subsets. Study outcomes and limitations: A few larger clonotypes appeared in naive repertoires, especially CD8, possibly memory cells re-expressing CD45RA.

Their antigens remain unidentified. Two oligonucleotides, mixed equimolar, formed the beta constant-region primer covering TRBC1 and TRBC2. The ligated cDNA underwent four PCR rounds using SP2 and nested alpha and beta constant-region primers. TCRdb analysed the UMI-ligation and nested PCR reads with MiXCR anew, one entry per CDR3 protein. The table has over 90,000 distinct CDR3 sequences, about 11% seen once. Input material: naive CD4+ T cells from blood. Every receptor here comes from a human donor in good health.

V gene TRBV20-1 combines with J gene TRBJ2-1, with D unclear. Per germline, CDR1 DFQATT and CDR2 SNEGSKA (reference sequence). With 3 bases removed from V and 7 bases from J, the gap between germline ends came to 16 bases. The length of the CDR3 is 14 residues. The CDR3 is CSASPVLVPNEQFF. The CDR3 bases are TGCAGTGCTAGTCCGGTGTTAGTGCCGAATGAGCAGTTCTTC.

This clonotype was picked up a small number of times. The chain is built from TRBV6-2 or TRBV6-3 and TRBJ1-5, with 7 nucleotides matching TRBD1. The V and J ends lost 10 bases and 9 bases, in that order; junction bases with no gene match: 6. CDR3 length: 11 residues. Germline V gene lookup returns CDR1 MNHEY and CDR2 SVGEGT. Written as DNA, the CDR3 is TGTGCCACAGCCCAGGGGGGGCCCCAGCATTTT. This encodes CATAQGGPQHF.

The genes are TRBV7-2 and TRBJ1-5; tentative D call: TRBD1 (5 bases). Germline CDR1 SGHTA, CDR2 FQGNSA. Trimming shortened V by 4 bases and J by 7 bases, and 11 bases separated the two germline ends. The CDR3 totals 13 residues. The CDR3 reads CASSSGRRQPQHF. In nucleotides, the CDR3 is TGTGCCAGCAGCTCAGGGAGGCGACAGCCCCAGCATTTT.

The CDR3 loop is CASSWARDRVQPQHF. The CDR3 DNA reads as TGTGCCAGCAGCTGGGCCCGGGACAGGGTTCAGCCCCAGCATTTT. The chain employs TRBV7-2 and TRBJ1-5; the match to TRBD1 covers 9 bases. This CDR3 is 15 amino acids long. V trimming: 4 bases; J trimming: 6 bases; junction bases outside the gene matches: 7. Looked up from germline, CDR1 is SGHTA and CDR2 is FQGNSA.

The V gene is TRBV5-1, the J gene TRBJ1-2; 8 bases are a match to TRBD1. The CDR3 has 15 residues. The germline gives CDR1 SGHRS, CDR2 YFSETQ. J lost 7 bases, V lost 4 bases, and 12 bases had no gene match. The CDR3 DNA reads TGCGCCAGCAGCAGGGAGCTGTCGACAGGGGTTGGCTACACCTTC. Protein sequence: CASSRELSTGVGYTF.

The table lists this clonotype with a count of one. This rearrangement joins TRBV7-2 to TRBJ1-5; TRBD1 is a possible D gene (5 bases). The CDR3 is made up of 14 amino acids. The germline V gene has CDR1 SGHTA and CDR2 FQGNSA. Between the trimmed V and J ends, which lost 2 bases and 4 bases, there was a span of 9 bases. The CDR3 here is CASSLLGGNQPQHF. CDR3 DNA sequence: TGTGCCAGCAGCTTATTGGGGGGAAATCAGCCCCAGCATTTT.

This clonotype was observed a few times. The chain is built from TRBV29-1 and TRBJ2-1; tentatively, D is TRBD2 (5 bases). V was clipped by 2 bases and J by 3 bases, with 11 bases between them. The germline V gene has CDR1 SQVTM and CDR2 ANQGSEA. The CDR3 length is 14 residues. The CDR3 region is CSVEQAVVYNEQFF. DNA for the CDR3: TGCAGCGTTGAACAAGCGGTCGTCTACAATGAGCAGTTCTTC.

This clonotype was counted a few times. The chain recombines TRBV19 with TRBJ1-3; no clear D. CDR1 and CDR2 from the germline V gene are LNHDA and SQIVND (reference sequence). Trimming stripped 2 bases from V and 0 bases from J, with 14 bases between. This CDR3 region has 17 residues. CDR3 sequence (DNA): TGTGCCAGTAGTATACGAACTACACCTCGCTCTGGAAACACCATATATTTT. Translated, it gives CASSIRTTPRSGNTIYF. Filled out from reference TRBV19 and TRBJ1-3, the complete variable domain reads DGGITQSPKYLFRKEGQNVTLSCEQNLNHDAMYWYRQDPGQGLRLIYYSQIVNDFQKGDIAEGYSVSREKKESFPLTVTSAQKNPTAFYLCASSIRTTPRSGNTIYFGEGSWLTVV.

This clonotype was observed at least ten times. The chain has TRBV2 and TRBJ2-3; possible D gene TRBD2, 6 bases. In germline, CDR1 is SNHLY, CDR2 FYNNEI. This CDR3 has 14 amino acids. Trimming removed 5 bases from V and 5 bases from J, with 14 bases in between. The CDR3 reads CASSTGTQLDTQYF. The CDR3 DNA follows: TGTGCCAGCAGTACCGGGACTCAGCTAGATACGCAGTATTTT. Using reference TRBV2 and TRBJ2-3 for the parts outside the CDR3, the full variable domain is EPEVTQTPSHQVTQMGQEVILRCVPISNHLYFYWYRQILGQKVEFLVSFYNNEISEKSEIFDDQFSVERPDGSNFTLKIRSTKLEDSAMYFCASSTGTQLDTQYFGPGTRLTVL.

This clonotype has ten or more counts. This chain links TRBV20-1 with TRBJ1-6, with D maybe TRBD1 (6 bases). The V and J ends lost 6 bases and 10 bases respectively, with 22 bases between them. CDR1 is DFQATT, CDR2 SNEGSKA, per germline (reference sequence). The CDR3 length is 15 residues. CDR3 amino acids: CSATPWGGQRSPLHF. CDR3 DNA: TGCAGTGCCACCCCCTGGGGAGGACAGAGATCACCCCTCCACTTT.

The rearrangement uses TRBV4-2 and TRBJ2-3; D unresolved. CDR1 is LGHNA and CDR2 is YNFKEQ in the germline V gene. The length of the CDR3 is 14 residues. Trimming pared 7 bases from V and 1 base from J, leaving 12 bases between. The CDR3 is CASTHEEGTDTQYF. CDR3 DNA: TGTGCCAGCACCCACGAAGAGGGCACAGATACGCAGTATTTT.

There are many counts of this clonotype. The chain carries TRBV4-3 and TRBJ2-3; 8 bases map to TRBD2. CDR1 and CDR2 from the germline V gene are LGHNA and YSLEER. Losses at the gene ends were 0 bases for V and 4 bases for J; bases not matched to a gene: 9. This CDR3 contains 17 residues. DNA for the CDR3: TGCGCCAGCAGCCAAGATAAAGGGACTAGTGTGGCAGATACGCAGTATTTT. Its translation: CASSQDKGTSVADTQYF.

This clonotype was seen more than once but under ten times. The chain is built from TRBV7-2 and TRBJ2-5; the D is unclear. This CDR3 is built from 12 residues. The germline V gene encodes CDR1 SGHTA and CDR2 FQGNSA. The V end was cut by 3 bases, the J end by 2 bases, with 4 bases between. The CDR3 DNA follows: TGTGCCAGCAGCTTTAGACAAGAGACCCAGTACTTC. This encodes CASSFRQETQYF. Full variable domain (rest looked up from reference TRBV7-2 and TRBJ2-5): GAGVSQSPSNKVTEKGKDVELRCDPISGHTALYWYRQSLGQGLEFLIYFQGNSAPDKSGLPSDRFSAERTGGSVSTLTIQRTQQEDSAVYLCASSFRQETQYFGPGTRLLVL.

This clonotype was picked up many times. CDR3 sequence reads: CASSQDYTPGSNVLTF. Written as DNA, the CDR3 is TGTGCCAGCAGCCAAGATTATACGCCAGGGTCCAACGTCCTGACTTTC. This chain joins TRBV14 and TRBJ2-6; possible D gene TRBD1, 5 bases. The CDR3 is 16 residues long. The V gene lost 0 bases and the J gene lost 8 bases, with 14 bases spanning the gap. Germline V gene lookup returns CDR1 SGHDN and CDR2 FVKESK. The variable domain in full, completed from reference TRBV14 and TRBJ2-6, reads EAGVTQFPSHSVIEKGQTVTLRCDPISGHDNLYWYRRVMGKEIKFLLHFVKESKQDESGMPNNRFLAERTGGTYSTLKVQPAELEDSGVYFCASSQDYTPGSNVLTFGAGSRLTVL.